The 23 T cell receptor beta chains in this list originate from one sample, sequenced in a study of cytomegalovirus exposure and HLA in healthy donors. PCR amplification relied on 60 Vbeta primers (plus 13 Jbeta primers). The method was immunoSEQ multiplex PCR; TCRdb's version includes in-frame clones alone and lacks a portion of them. The sample has around 120,000 clones, about 83% seen once. Material: PBMCs. The receptors derive from a middle-aged woman in good health and CMV-seropositive.

The chain combines TRBV11-2 with TRBJ1-5; 7 bases fit TRBD1. V gave up 1 base and J gave up 2 bases; unmatched junction bases: 2. The CDR3 loop spans 15 amino acids. CDR1 is SGHAT and CDR2 is FQNNGV in the germline V gene. CDR3 sequence: CASSLAGGGNQPQHF. Written as DNA, the CDR3 is TGTGCCAGCAGCTTAGCAGGGGGAGGCAATCAGCCCCAGCATTTT. The complete variable domain, with remaining parts taken from reference TRBV11-2 and TRBJ1-5, reads EAGVAQSPRYKIIEKRQSVAFWCNPISGHATLYWYQQILGQGPKLLIQFQNNGVVDDSQLPKDRFSAERLKGVDSTLKIQPAKLEDSAVYLCASSLAGGGNQPQHFGDGTRLSIL.

This chain links TRBV4-2 with TRBJ2-5; TRBD2 matches 7 bases. The DNA end favors TRBJ2-7, so the J call may be wrong. Germline V gives CDR1 LGHNA, CDR2 YNFKEQ. CDR3 length: 16 residues. The CDR3 spells CASSQGYAGAAYEQYF. CDR3 coding DNA: TGTGCCAGCAGCCAAGGGTATGCGGGAGCGGCCTACGAGCAGTACTTC.

V and J are TRBV7-2 and TRBJ2-7; 11 bases are shared with TRBD2. V dropped 5 bases and J dropped 3; count of bases not matched to a gene: 15. Germline lookup yields CDR1 SGHTA and CDR2 FQGNSA. This CDR3 region has 18 residues. CDR3 DNA: TGTGCCAGCAGCCCAGCACCCCTCGGGACTAGCGGCTTCTACGAGCAGTACTTC. Protein sequence: CASSPAPLGTSGFYEQYF.

The CDR3 DNA reads as TGTGCCAGTAGCTACGACAGGCGAGGGACTGAAGCTTTCTTT. Protein product: CASSYDRRGTEAFF. The chain combines TRBV19 with TRBJ1-1, with a tentative D call TRBD1 (6 bases). Germline V CDR1 and CDR2: LNHDA, SQIVND (reference sequence). Trimming removed 6 bases at V and 5 bases at J, with 16 bases between. The CDR3 runs 14 residues.

V gene TRBV6-1 combines with J gene TRBJ1-2; weak D call: TRBD1 (6 bases). Germline CDR1 is MNHNS and CDR2 is SASEGT. V lost 3 bases, J lost 2 bases, and 10 bases lay in between. CDR3 size: 14 residues. CDR3 sequence (DNA): TGTGCCAGCAGTGACGGGGGGGGCAACTATGGCTACACCTTC. This sequence encodes CASSDGGGNYGYTF.

The V gene is TRBV5-5, the J gene TRBJ1-2; 7 bases line up with TRBD1. Germline V gene data show CDR1 as SGHKS and CDR2 as YYEKEE (reference sequence). After removal of 3 bases from V and 5 bases from J, the junction contained 4 bases not matched to a gene. The CDR3 is made up of 13 amino acids. CDR3 DNA: TGTGCCAGCAGCTCGGACAGGACTTATGGCTACACCTTC. It codes for CASSSDRTYGYTF.

The chain uses TRBV15 and TRBJ2-1; 9 bases align to TRBD2. V trimming: 3 bases; J trimming: 8 bases; junction bases outside the gene matches: 8. Germline V gene lookup returns CDR1 LNHNV and CDR2 YYDKDF (reference sequence). The CDR3 totals 15 residues. CDR3 DNA: TGTGCCACCAGCAGGGGACTAGCCTGGACTGATGAGCAGTTCTTC. As protein: CATSRGLAWTDEQFF.

This chain joins TRBV5-1 and TRBJ2-3, with 10 nucleotides matching TRBD2. Per germline, CDR1 SGHRS and CDR2 YFSETQ. The trim removed 2 bases at V and 4 bases at J, leaving 4 bases unmatched. The CDR3 is 15 amino acids. This CDR3 is CASSFGLAAADTQYF. The CDR3 DNA reads TGCGCCAGCAGCTTCGGACTAGCGGCCGCAGATACGCAGTATTTT.

The rearrangement uses TRBV6-1 and TRBJ2-1, with TRBD2 matching over 7 bases. Germline lookup yields CDR1 MNHNS and CDR2 SASEGT. This CDR3 region has 18 residues. V was clipped by 2 bases and J by 6 bases; unmatched bases: 16. The CDR3 here is CASSESGLAVVGRNEQFF. The CDR3, as DNA: TGTGCCAGCAGTGAATCGGGGCTAGCGGTAGTAGGACGCAATGAGCAGTTCTTC.

This clone is a singleton in its sample. The chain couples TRBV7-9 to TRBJ1-1; the D is unclear. Germline assignment: CDR1 SEHNR and CDR2 FQNEAQ (reference sequence). The CDR3 loop spans 13 amino acids. V shed 1 base and J shed 1 base, with 4 bases lying between them. This CDR3 reads CASSLVQNTEAFF. The CDR3 coding sequence is TGTGCCAGCAGCTTAGTACAGAACACTGAAGCTTTCTTT. Using reference TRBV7-9 and TRBJ1-1 for the parts outside the CDR3, the full variable domain is DTGVSQNPRHKITKRGQNVTFRCDPISEHNRLYWYRQTLGQGPEFLTYFQNEAQLEKSRLLSDRFSAERPKGSFSTLEIQRTEQGDSAMYLCASSLVQNTEAFFGQGTRLTVV.

The chain uses TRBV4-1 and TRBJ2-5, with D maybe TRBD1 (5 bases). The last part of the DNA fits TRBJ2-7 better; the J call may be wrong. Germline V gene data show CDR1 as MGHRA and CDR2 as YSYEKL. This CDR3 region has 14 residues. CDR3 residues: CASSQELQGYEQYF. The CDR3 bases are TGCGCCAGCAGCCAAGAGCTCCAGGGCTACGAGCAGTACTTC.

J is TRBJ1-1 and V is TRBV5-1; 8 bases are shared with TRBD1. Germline CDR1 and CDR2: SGHRS and YFSETQ. This CDR3 is 14 amino acids long. Trimming removed 4 bases from V and 4 bases from J; junction bases left unmatched: 6. CDR3 sequence (DNA): TGCGCCAGCAGCCCGGGACAGGAAGCCACTGAAGCTTTCTTT. Encoded protein: CASSPGQEATEAFF.

The chain joins TRBV5-1 to TRBJ2-3; the match to TRBD1 covers 12 bases. The trim removed 6 bases at V and 5 bases at J, leaving 7 bases unmatched. Per the germline V gene, CDR1 is SGHRS and CDR2 is YFSETQ. This CDR3 has 15 residues. Here the CDR3 reads CASTDRDRGRDTQYF. CDR3 sequence (DNA): TGCGCCAGCACTGATCGGGACAGGGGGCGAGATACGCAGTATTTT.

This clone showed up just once. CDR3 nucleotide sequence: TGTGCCAGCAGCGTAGGGTCCGGGAGGGCCGATAATGAGCAGTTCTTC. This sequence encodes CASSVGSGRADNEQFF. The genes are TRBV9 and TRBJ2-1; TRBD2 agrees at 8 bases. The V gene end was trimmed by 0 bases and the J gene end by 7 bases; junction bases not matched to a gene: 9. Germline values: CDR1 SGDLS, CDR2 YYNGEE. The CDR3 runs 16 residues.

This sequence joins TRBV15 and TRBJ2-2; D perhaps matches TRBD2 (6 bases). V lost 4 bases and J lost 2, with 11 bases in between. The germline V gene has CDR1 LNHNV and CDR2 YYDKDF (reference sequence). CDR3 length equals 15 residues. The CDR3 sequence: CATSNGGRNTGELFF. The CDR3 coding sequence is TGTGCCACCAGCAACGGGGGACGAAACACCGGGGAGCTGTTTTTT.

The chain's CDR3 is CASSLLSAGDEKLFF. CDR3 DNA sequence: TGCGCCAGCAGCTTGTTGTCGGCAGGGGATGAAAAACTGTTTTTT. The chain couples TRBV5-1 to TRBJ1-4; possibly TRBD1 for D (6 bases). V lost 1 base and J lost 6, with 13 bases in between. Germline loops: CDR1 SGHRS, CDR2 YFSETQ. This CDR3 is built from 15 residues.

This rearrangement joins TRBV7-8 to TRBJ2-1; possibly TRBD2 for D (6 bases). There are 17 residues in the CDR3. Germline-derived CDR1 and CDR2 are SGHVS and FQNEAQ. The V end was cut by 1 base, the J end by 8 bases, with 21 bases between. CDR3 DNA sequence: TGTGCCAGCAGCTTAGGAGGGACTTATCCCCCACGGGATGAGCAGTTCTTC. Translated, it gives CASSLGGTYPPRDEQFF.

The chain joins TRBV10-3 to TRBJ1-5; no definite D call. The V gene's germline CDR1 is ENHRY and CDR2 SYGVKD. This CDR3 is 13 amino acids long. Trimming cost V 7 bases and J 11 bases, with 18 bases left between them. For the CDR3, the DNA is TGTGCCATCATCCTGAGCCCTCCTCCGGCCCAGCATTTT. As protein: CAIILSPPPAQHF.

The chain combines TRBV10-3 with TRBJ2-1; 11 bases are a match to TRBD2. The V gene end was trimmed by 7 bases and the J gene end by 0 bases; junction bases not matched to a gene: 11. Germline CDR1 and CDR2: ENHRY and SYGVKD. The CDR3 runs 18 residues. DNA for the CDR3: TGTGCCATCATGGGCTCTAGCGGGGGGTTCAGCTCCTACAATGAGCAGTTCTTC. This gives the protein CAIMGSSGGFSSYNEQFF.

The J gene is TRBJ2-1, the V gene TRBV7-3, with D maybe TRBD1 (6 bases). The CDR3 runs 15 residues. V was trimmed by 5 bases and J by 8 bases, leaving 19 bases between them. In germline, CDR1 is SGHTA, CDR2 FQGTGA. The CDR3 DNA follows: TGTGCCAGCAGCCCACCCGGGACACCTTTGGATGAGCAGTTCTTC. Encoded protein: CASSPPGTPLDEQFF.

The chain has TRBV4-1 and TRBJ2-5; maybe TRBD2 (6 bases). V shed 4 bases and J shed 4 bases, with 13 bases lying between them. The CDR3 runs 14 residues. CDR1 and CDR2 (germline): MGHRA, YSYEKL. CDR3 sequence: CASSPGRAGETQYF. The DNA of the CDR3 is TGCGCCAGCAGCCCCGGGCGAGCGGGAGAGACCCAGTACTTC.

This chain joins TRBV6-5 and TRBJ2-7; 8 nucleotides align to TRBD2. The V and J ends lost 3 bases and 0 bases, in that order; junction bases with no gene match: 1. The length of the CDR3 is 14 residues. CDR1 and CDR2 from the germline V gene are MNHEY and SVGAGI. The chain's CDR3 is CASSYTSGSYEQYF. In DNA, the CDR3 is TGTGCCAGCAGTTATACTAGCGGCTCCTACGAGCAGTACTTC.

This clone showed up just a few times. This chain uses TRBV11-2 with TRBJ2-7, with D possibly being TRBD1 (5 bases). This CDR3 spans 15 amino acids. V was shortened by 0 bases and J by 4 bases, with 13 bases between the two germline ends. Germline lookup yields CDR1 SGHAT and CDR2 FQNNGV. The CDR3 region is CASSLEGQGAYEQYF. Written as DNA, the CDR3 is TGTGCCAGCAGCTTAGAGGGGCAGGGTGCATACGAGCAGTACTTC.